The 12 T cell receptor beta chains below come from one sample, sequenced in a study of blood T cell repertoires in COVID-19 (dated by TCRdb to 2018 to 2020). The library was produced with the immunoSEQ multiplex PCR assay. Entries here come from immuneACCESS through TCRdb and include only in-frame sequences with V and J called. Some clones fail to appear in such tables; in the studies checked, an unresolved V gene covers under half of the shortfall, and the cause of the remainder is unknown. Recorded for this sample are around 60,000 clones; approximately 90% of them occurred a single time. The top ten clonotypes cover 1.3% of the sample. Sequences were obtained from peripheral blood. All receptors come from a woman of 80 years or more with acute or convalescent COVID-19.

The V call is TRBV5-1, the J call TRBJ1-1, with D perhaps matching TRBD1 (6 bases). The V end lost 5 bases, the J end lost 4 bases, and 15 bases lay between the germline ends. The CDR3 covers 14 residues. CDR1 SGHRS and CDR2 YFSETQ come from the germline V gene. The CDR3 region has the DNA TGCGCCAGCAGTCAAACAGGGTCGGGCACTGAAGCTTTCTTT. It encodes CASSQTGSGTEAFF.

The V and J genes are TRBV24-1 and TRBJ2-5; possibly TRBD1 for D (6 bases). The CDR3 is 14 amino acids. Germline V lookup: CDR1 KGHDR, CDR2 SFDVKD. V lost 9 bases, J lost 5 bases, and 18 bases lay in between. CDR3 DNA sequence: TGTGCCACCGGAAACAACAGGGTATCGGAGACCCAGTACTTC. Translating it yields CATGNNRVSETQYF.

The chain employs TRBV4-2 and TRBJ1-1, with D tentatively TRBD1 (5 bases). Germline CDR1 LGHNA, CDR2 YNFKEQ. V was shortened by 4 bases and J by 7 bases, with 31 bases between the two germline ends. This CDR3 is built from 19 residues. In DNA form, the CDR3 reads TGTGCCAGCAGCCCCCGTGGATCGAAAACAGGTGGAAGACATTATGAAGCTTTCTTT. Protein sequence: CASSPRGSKTGGRHYEAFF.

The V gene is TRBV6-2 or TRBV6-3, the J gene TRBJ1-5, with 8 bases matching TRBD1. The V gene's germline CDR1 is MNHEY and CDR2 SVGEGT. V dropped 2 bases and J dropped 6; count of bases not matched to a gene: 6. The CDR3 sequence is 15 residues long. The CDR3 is CASSYGQGLGQPQHF. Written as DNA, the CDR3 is TGTGCCAGCAGTTACGGACAGGGTCTGGGTCAGCCCCAGCATTTT.

This CDR3 is CASSLPESGKQYF. CDR3 DNA: TGCGCCAGCAGCCTCCCCGAGTCAGGGAAGCAGTACTTC. The chain uses TRBV5-1 and TRBJ2-7, with D maybe TRBD1 (5 bases). The V end was cut by 4 bases, the J end by 8 bases, with 16 bases between. This CDR3 is built from 13 residues. The germline V gene encodes CDR1 SGHRS and CDR2 YFSETQ.

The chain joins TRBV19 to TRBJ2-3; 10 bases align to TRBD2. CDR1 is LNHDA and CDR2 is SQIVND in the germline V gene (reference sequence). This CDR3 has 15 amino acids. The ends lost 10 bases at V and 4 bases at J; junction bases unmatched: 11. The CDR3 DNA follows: TGTGCCACCGCCTCGACTAGCGGGTCCTCAGATACGCAGTATTTT. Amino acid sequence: CATASTSGSSDTQYF.

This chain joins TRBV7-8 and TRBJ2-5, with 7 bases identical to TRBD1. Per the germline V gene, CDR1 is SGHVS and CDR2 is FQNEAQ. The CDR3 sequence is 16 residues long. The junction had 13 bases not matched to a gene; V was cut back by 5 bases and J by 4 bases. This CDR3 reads CASSSSTGKGRETQYF. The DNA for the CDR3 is TGTGCCAGCAGCAGCTCGACAGGGAAAGGACGAGAGACCCAGTACTTC. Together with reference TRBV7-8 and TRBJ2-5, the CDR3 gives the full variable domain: GAGVSQSPRYKVAKRGQDVALRCDPISGHVSLFWYQQALGQGPEFLTYFQNEAQLDKSGLPSDRFFAERPEGSVSTLKIQRTQQEDSAVYLCASSSSTGKGRETQYFGPGTRLLVL.

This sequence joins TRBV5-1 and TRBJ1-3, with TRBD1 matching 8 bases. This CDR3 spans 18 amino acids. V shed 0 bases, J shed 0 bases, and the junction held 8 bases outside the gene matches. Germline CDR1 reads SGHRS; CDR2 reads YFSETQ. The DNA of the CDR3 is TGCGCCAGCAGCTTGGTGTGGCAGGGGGCCTTCTCTGGAAACACCATATATTTT. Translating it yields CASSLVWQGAFSGNTIYF.

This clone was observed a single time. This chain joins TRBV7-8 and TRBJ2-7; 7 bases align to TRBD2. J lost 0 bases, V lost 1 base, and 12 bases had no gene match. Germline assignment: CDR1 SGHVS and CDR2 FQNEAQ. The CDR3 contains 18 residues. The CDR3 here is CASSLVSSTAGLSYEQYF. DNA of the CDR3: TGTGCCAGCAGCTTAGTGTCATCTACAGCGGGACTCTCCTACGAGCAGTACTTC.

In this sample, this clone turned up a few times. For the CDR3, the DNA is TGTGCCAGCAGCTTAGACCGGGGTACAGCTCCTACGAGCGAGCAGTACTTC. Translating gives CASSLDRGTAPTSEQYF. This sequence joins TRBV7-8 and TRBJ2-7; possibly TRBD2 for D (5 bases). Germline V gene sequence: CDR1 SGHVS, CDR2 FQNEAQ. Trimming removed 1 base from V and 6 bases from J, with 22 bases in between. The CDR3 consists of 17 residues.

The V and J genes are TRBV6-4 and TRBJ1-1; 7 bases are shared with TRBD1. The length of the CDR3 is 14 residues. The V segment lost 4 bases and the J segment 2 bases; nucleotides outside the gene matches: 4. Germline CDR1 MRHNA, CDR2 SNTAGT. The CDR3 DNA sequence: TGTGCCAGCAGTGCCGGACAGGACAACACTGAAGCTTTCTTT. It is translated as CASSAGQDNTEAFF.

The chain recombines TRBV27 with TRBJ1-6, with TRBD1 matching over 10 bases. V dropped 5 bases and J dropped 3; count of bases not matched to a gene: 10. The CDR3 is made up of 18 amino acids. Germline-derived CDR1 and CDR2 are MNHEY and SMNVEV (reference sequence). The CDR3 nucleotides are TGTGCCAGCAGTCGGATCTCCGGGACAGGGGTCTATAATTCACCCCTCCACTTT. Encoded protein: CASSRISGTGVYNSPLHF.